The 31 T cell receptor beta chains below come from one sample, sequenced in a study of cytomegalovirus exposure and HLA in healthy donors. This PCR relied on a set of 60 Vbeta primers and 13 Jbeta primers. Assay: immunoSEQ multiplex PCR; the TCRdb copy retains only in-frame clones and omits some. The table has roughly 100,000 clones, around 74% seen once. The sample was PBMCs. These receptors came from a man between 35 and 55 years old in good health and CMV-seronegative.

This clone occurred a few times. V usage is TRBV6-5 and J usage is TRBJ2-6, with D possibly TRBD1 on 5 matching bases. This CDR3 region has 16 residues. In germline, CDR1 is MNHEY, CDR2 SVGAGI. Trimming took off 0 bases at V and 2 bases at J, with 8 bases between the two ends. The CDR3 DNA reads TGTGCCAGCAGTTACTCTCAGGGAACTGGGGCCAACGTCCTGACTTTC. Protein product: CASSYSQGTGANVLTF.

The chain links TRBV5-4 to TRBJ1-1, with 9 bases that match TRBD1. This CDR3 spans 15 amino acids. V was pared by 5 bases and J by 4 bases, with 9 bases of the junction left unmatched. CDR1 is SGHNT and CDR2 is YYREEE in the germline V gene (reference sequence). In DNA, the CDR3 is TGTGCCAGCAGTTGGGGGGACAGGGACTTCACTGAAGCTTTCTTT. Translated: CASSWGDRDFTEAFF.

The gene calls are TRBV18 and TRBJ2-5, with a weak D call TRBD2 (5 bases). Looked up from germline, CDR1 is KGHSH and CDR2 is LQKENI. CDR3 length: 14 residues. Between the trimmed V and J ends, which lost 3 bases and 5 bases, there was a span of 13 bases. The CDR3 is CASSPDGSWETQYF. The CDR3 region has the DNA TGTGCCAGCTCACCGGATGGGAGTTGGGAGACCCAGTACTTC. Filled out from reference TRBV18 and TRBJ2-5, the complete variable domain reads NAGVMQNPRHLVRRRGQEARLRCSPMKGHSHVYWYRQLPEEGLKFMVYLQKENIIDESGMPKERFSAEFPKEGPSILRIQQVVRGDSAAYFCASSPDGSWETQYFGPGTRLLVL.

This clone was picked up a small number of times. CDR3 in amino acids: CASSLDPGQRKEKLFF. The CDR3 DNA reads TGTGCCAGCAGCTTAGACCCGGGACAACGTAAAGAAAAACTGTTTTTT. The chain combines TRBV7-9 with TRBJ1-4, with D tentatively TRBD1 (6 bases). The CDR3 has 16 amino acids. The V end lost 1 base, the J end lost 8 bases, and 17 bases lay between the germline ends. Germline CDR1 reads SEHNR; CDR2 reads FQNEAQ (reference sequence). Together with reference TRBV7-9 and TRBJ1-4, the CDR3 gives the full variable domain: DTGVSQNPRHKITKRGQNVTFRCDPISEHNRLYWYRQTLGQGPEFLTYFQNEAQLEKSRLLSDRFSAERPKGSFSTLEIQRTEQGDSAMYLCASSLDPGQRKEKLFFGSGTQLSVL.

This clone was seen just once. The genes are TRBV29-1 and TRBJ2-7, with no clear D. CDR1 is SQVTM and CDR2 is ANQGSEA in the germline V gene. This CDR3 is built from 13 residues. The V end was cut by 8 bases, the J end by 6 bases, with 20 bases between. The CDR3 sequence is CSHLGEVVGEQYF. As DNA, the CDR3 is TGCAGCCACTTAGGAGAGGTGGTGGGCGAGCAGTACTTC.

The chain has TRBV7-8 and TRBJ2-7; 7 bases map to TRBD1. From germline, CDR1 is SGHVS and CDR2 FQNEAQ. The J segment lost 0 bases and the V segment lost 2 bases, leaving 1 base of the junction unmatched. This CDR3 is 14 amino acids long. The CDR3 loop reads CASSLRDSSYEQYF. The CDR3 DNA sequence: TGTGCCAGCAGCTTAAGGGACAGCTCCTACGAGCAGTACTTC.

The rearrangement joins TRBV7-2 to TRBJ2-7, with 8 bases matching TRBD2. From germline, CDR1 is SGHTA and CDR2 FQGNSA. V lost 1 base and J lost 3; bases outside the gene matches: 5. The CDR3 has 15 residues. The CDR3 spells CASSLGPSGSYEQYF. The CDR3 region has the DNA TGTGCCAGCAGCTTAGGGCCCAGCGGGAGCTACGAGCAGTACTTC. Filled out from reference TRBV7-2 and TRBJ2-7, the complete variable domain reads GAGVSQSPSNKVTEKGKDVELRCDPISGHTALYWYRQSLGQGLEFLIYFQGNSAPDKSGLPSDRFSAERTGGSVSTLTIQRTQQEDSAVYLCASSLGPSGSYEQYFGPGTRLTVT.

The rearrangement links TRBV7-2 to TRBJ1-1; the match to TRBD1 covers 9 bases. The V gene's germline CDR1 is SGHTA and CDR2 FQGNSA. J lost 4 bases, V lost 5 bases, and 5 bases had no gene match. The CDR3 contains 14 residues. The CDR3 bases are TGTGCCAGCAGCGCACAGGGGGCGAGCACTGAAGCTTTCTTT. Translating gives CASSAQGASTEAFF.

The rearrangement joins TRBV13 to TRBJ2-6; 7 bases line up with TRBD2. The J segment lost 2 bases and the V segment lost 1 base, leaving 11 bases of the junction unmatched. The CDR3 consists of 19 residues. CDR1 PRHDT and CDR2 FYEKMQ come from the germline V gene (reference sequence). The CDR3 region has the DNA TGTGCCAGCAGCTTAGATTCGTCCGGGGGGTTCGCTGGGGCCAACGTCCTGACTTTC. Translation gives CASSLDSSGGFAGANVLTF. Using reference TRBV13 and TRBJ2-6 for the parts outside the CDR3, the full variable domain is AAGVIQSPRHLIKEKRETATLKCYPIPRHDTVYWYQQGPGQDPQFLISFYEKMQSDKGSIPDRFSAQQFSDYHSELNMSSLELGDSALYFCASSLDSSGGFAGANVLTFGAGSRLTVL.

This clone turned up a few times. The chain has TRBV2 and TRBJ2-1, with a weak D call TRBD2 (6 bases). Looked up from germline, CDR1 is SNHLY and CDR2 is FYNNEI. V gave up 6 bases and J gave up 8 bases, with 8 bases separating them. The CDR3 contains 11 residues. The CDR3 bases are TGTGCCAGCAGGGACTATTATGAGCAGTTCTTC. It is translated as CASRDYYEQFF.

This chain joins TRBV7-8 and TRBJ1-1; D unclear. V was trimmed by 1 base and J by 3 bases, leaving 6 bases between them. The CDR3 spans 13 residues. Germline CDR1 is SGHVS and CDR2 is FQNEAQ. CDR3 residues: CASSLGGHTEAFF. The CDR3 DNA is TGTGCCAGCAGCTTAGGTGGGCACACTGAAGCTTTCTTT.

V usage is TRBV30 and J usage is TRBJ2-7; no definite D call. The V end lost 1 base, the J end lost 5 bases, and 12 bases lay between the germline ends. CDR1 is GTSNPN and CDR2 is SVGIG in the germline V gene (reference sequence). This CDR3 has 13 residues. The CDR3 spells CAWSGQVMDEQYF. The CDR3 nucleotides are TGTGCCTGGAGTGGGCAGGTGATGGACGAGCAGTACTTC.

V usage is TRBV7-3 and J usage is TRBJ1-1, with 10 nucleotides matching TRBD1. Unmatched junction bases numbered 6, after V lost 5 bases and J lost 6 bases. This CDR3 contains 14 residues. The germline CDR1 and CDR2 sequences are SGHTA and FQGTGA. The CDR3 loop is CASSPGTGDPEAFF. DNA for the CDR3: TGTGCCAGCAGCCCTGGGACAGGGGACCCTGAAGCTTTCTTT. The variable domain in full, with the rest retrieved from reference TRBV7-3 and TRBJ1-1, is GAGVSQTPSNKVTEKGKYVELRCDPISGHTALYWYRQSLGQGPEFLIYFQGTGAADDSGLPNDRFFAVRPEGSVSTLKIQRTERGDSAVYLCASSPGTGDPEAFFGQGTRLTVV.

This clone was observed a handful of times. The V gene is TRBV10-2, the J gene TRBJ2-1; D might be TRBD2 (5 bases). This CDR3 spans 13 amino acids. Trimming removed 7 bases at V and 5 bases at J, with 12 bases between. Germline CDR1 and CDR2: WSHSY and SAAADI. The CDR3 DNA follows: TGCGCCAGCAACCGCGGGCTGGACAATGAGCAGTTCTTC. Translated, it gives CASNRGLDNEQFF.

The chain uses TRBV5-6 and TRBJ1-2; D possibly corresponds to TRBD1 (5 bases). Trimming took 4 bases from V and 6 from J, leaving 16 bases between them. The CDR3 has 14 amino acids. Germline V gene data show CDR1 as SGHDT and CDR2 as YYEEEE. This CDR3 is CASSPTGTGNGYTF. The CDR3 DNA is TGTGCCAGCAGCCCAACAGGTACCGGAAATGGCTACACCTTC.

This clone was observed once. The V and J genes are TRBV5-1 and TRBJ2-7; TRBD1 matches 9 bases. The CDR3 is made up of 14 amino acids. Germline loops: CDR1 SGHRS, CDR2 YFSETQ. Trimming took 6 bases from V and 2 from J; bases not matched to a gene: 6. The CDR3 bases are TGCGCCAGCATGTGGGGACAGGGCGCCTACGAGCAGTACTTC. Translating gives CASMWGQGAYEQYF.

The chain joins TRBV9 to TRBJ2-7, with 8 bases matching TRBD2. CDR3 length: 15 amino acids. J gave up 2 bases and V 4 bases, and 8 bases lay outside the gene matches. The germline CDR1 and CDR2 sequences are SGDLS and YYNGEE. CDR3 protein: CASSPASGGTYEQYF. As DNA, the CDR3 is TGTGCCAGCAGCCCCGCTTCGGGGGGGACCTACGAGCAGTACTTC.

This clone has just one count. CDR3 amino acids: CATSSGDTNLNYGYTF. DNA for the CDR3: TGTGCCACCAGCAGTGGCGACACAAACCTTAACTATGGCTACACCTTC. The rearrangement links TRBV15 to TRBJ1-2, with no clear D. V shed 3 bases and J shed 1 base, with 15 bases lying between them. The CDR3 sequence is 16 residues long. Germline V gives CDR1 LNHNV, CDR2 YYDKDF (reference sequence).

J is TRBJ2-5 and V is TRBV28; 7 nucleotides agree with TRBD1. The junction had 12 bases not matched to a gene; V was cut back by 3 bases and J by 5 bases. The CDR3 totals 16 residues. Germline V gene data show CDR1 as MDHEN and CDR2 as SYDVKM. Here the CDR3 DNA reads TGTGCCAGCAGTTTGTTGGGACAGTACTCTGGGGAGACCCAGTACTTC. Translated: CASSLLGQYSGETQYF.

This chain uses TRBV7-3 with TRBJ2-7; 7 bases match TRBD1. The junction had 19 bases not matched to a gene; V was cut back by 2 bases and J by 0 bases. The CDR3 is 20 amino acids. Looked up from germline, CDR1 is SGHTA and CDR2 is FQGTGA. This chain's CDR3 is CASSLARGLFYCNDSYEQYF. Here the CDR3 DNA reads TGTGCCAGCAGCTTAGCAAGGGGGCTTTTCTACTGTAACGACTCCTACGAGCAGTACTTC. Together with reference TRBV7-3 and TRBJ2-7, the CDR3 gives the full variable domain: GAGVSQTPSNKVTEKGKYVELRCDPISGHTALYWYRQSLGQGPEFLIYFQGTGAADDSGLPNDRFFAVRPEGSVSTLKIQRTERGDSAVYLCASSLARGLFYCNDSYEQYFGPGTRLTVT.

This sequence joins TRBV11-2 and TRBJ2-2, with 7 bases that match TRBD2. Germline-derived CDR1 and CDR2 are SGHAT and FQNNGV. V lost 5 bases and J lost 1; bases outside the gene matches: 10. The CDR3 runs 17 residues. CDR3: CASSLDPAGENTGELFF. The CDR3 DNA is TGTGCCAGCAGCCTGGACCCGGCGGGAGAGAACACCGGGGAGCTGTTTTTT.

This clone was picked up a small number of times. This sample also contains other DNA sequences that code for the same CDR3. The genes are TRBV6-5 and TRBJ1-1, with unresolved D. Germline V CDR1 and CDR2: MNHEY, SVGAGI. Trimming shortened V by 0 bases and J by 5 bases, and 7 bases separated the two germline ends. The CDR3 runs to 13 residues. As DNA, the CDR3 is TGTGCCAGCAGTTACTCACGGGATACTGAAGCTTTCTTT. It specifies CASSYSRDTEAFF.

J is TRBJ2-2 and V is TRBV10-3; D perhaps matches TRBD2 (6 bases). The V and J ends lost 11 bases and 3 bases respectively, with 16 bases between them. This CDR3 comprises 14 residues. Germline lookup yields CDR1 ENHRY and CDR2 SYGVKD. CDR3 nucleotides: TGTGCCTCTGCTAGCGCCGGTGACACCGGGGAGCTGTTTTTT. Its translation is CASASAGDTGELFF.

This chain links TRBV7-9 with TRBJ2-7, with 7 bases fitting TRBD1. CDR3 size: 13 residues. V was pared by 4 bases and J by 5 bases, with 5 bases of the junction left unmatched. CDR1 SEHNR and CDR2 FQNEAQ come from the germline V gene (reference sequence). CDR3 residues: CASSWGQPNEQYF. The CDR3 nucleotides read TGTGCCAGCAGCTGGGGACAGCCCAACGAGCAGTACTTC.

V is TRBV28 and J is TRBJ1-5; tentatively, D is TRBD1 (5 bases). Trimming took off 5 bases at V and 4 bases at J, with 15 bases between the two ends. The CDR3 sequence is 15 residues long. Germline values: CDR1 MDHEN, CDR2 SYDVKM. CDR3 sequence (DNA): TGTGCCAGCAGTGGGGCGGCGGGGGATAATCAGCCCCAGCATTTT. It is translated as CASSGAAGDNQPQHF.

This clone came up many times. The chain has TRBV6-4 and TRBJ2-6; no clear D. Trimming took off 2 bases at V and 2 bases at J, with 4 bases between the two ends. Germline lookup yields CDR1 MRHNA and CDR2 SNTAGT. The CDR3 is 14 residues long. The CDR3 DNA sequence: TGTGCCAGCAGTGACACTGCTGGGGCCAACGTCCTGACTTTC. It encodes CASSDTAGANVLTF.

The rearrangement links TRBV7-9 to TRBJ2-5; 15 bases fit TRBD2. The J call may not be correct, given that the DNA end is closer to TRBJ2-7. The CDR3 consists of 18 residues. Germline lookup yields CDR1 SEHNR and CDR2 FQNEAQ (reference sequence). The CDR3 region is CASSSTGTSGRLTYEQYF. The CDR3 region has the DNA TGTGCCAGCAGCTCAACCGGGACTAGCGGGAGGCTCACCTACGAGCAGTACTTC.

This rearrangement joins TRBV4-1 to TRBJ1-6; no clear D gene. Trimming left V 0 bases short and J 7 bases short, with 13 bases between. This CDR3 region has 16 residues. Germline V gene data show CDR1 as MGHRA and CDR2 as YSYEKL. In DNA, the CDR3 is TGCGCCAGCAGCCAAGATCAGATGGGGAGAAATTCACCCCTCCACTTT. Translated, it gives CASSQDQMGRNSPLHF.

This clone occurred a few times. The rearrangement links TRBV5-1 to TRBJ1-1; possibly TRBD1 for D (6 bases). Deletions cut 3 bases from V and 1 base from J, with 7 bases between. This CDR3 contains 13 residues. Germline assignment: CDR1 SGHRS and CDR2 YFSETQ. The CDR3 protein is CASSSGQNTEAFF. Written as DNA, the CDR3 is TGCGCCAGCAGCTCGGGACAGAACACTGAAGCTTTCTTT.

The CDR3 DNA sequence: TGTGCCAGTAGTACATCGACAGGGGGAAGGAGTACTGAAGCTTTCTTT. Translated: CASSTSTGGRSTEAFF. This chain links TRBV19 with TRBJ1-1; 9 bases line up with TRBD1. Trimming removed 4 bases from V and 5 bases from J; junction bases left unmatched: 11. Germline V gives CDR1 LNHDA, CDR2 SQIVND (reference sequence). The CDR3 has 16 residues.

This chain uses TRBV25-1 with TRBJ2-7, with 10 bases aligning to TRBD2. V lost 6 bases to trimming and J lost 1 base; unmatched junction nucleotides: 6. The germline V gene encodes CDR1 MGHDK and CDR2 SYGVNS. This CDR3 is 15 amino acids long. The CDR3 sequence is CASSLGTSVSYEQYF. CDR3 nucleotides: TGTGCCAGCAGCCTCGGGACTAGCGTGTCCTACGAGCAGTACTTC.